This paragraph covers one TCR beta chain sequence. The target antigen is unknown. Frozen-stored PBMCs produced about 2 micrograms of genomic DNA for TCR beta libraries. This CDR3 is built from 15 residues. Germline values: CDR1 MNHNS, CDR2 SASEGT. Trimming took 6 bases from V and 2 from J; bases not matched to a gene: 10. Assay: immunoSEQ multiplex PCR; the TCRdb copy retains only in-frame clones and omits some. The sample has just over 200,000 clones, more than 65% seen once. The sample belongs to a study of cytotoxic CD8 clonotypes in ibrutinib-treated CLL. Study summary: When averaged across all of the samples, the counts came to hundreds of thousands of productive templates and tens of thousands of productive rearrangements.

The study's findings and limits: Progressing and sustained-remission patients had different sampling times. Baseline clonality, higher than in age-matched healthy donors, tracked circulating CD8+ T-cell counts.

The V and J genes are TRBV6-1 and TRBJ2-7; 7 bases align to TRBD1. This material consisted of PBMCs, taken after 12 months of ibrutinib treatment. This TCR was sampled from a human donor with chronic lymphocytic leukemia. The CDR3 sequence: CASRRDQGEPYEQYF. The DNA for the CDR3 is TGTGCCAGCAGGAGGGATCAGGGGGAGCCCTACGAGCAGTACTTC.